These T cell receptor beta chains were read from a single sample in a study of T cell repertoires in cytomegalovirus infection. No antigen is known for these receptors. TCRdb re-derived calls from the reads in MiXCR, one entry per CDR3 protein. The sample includes fewer than 900,000 distinct CDR3 sequences, 25% to 30% of them seen just once. This material consisted of cultured CD8+ T cells from PBMCs, taken from culture after CMV antigen stimulation. These receptors were obtained from a human donor in good health (CMV status not recorded). Some clones in this sample may be carry-over from other donors' samples. Both conserved end residues are part of each CDR3. A D gene is named only where the DNA matches it firmly.

V: TRBV7-6; D: TRBD2; length: 18; CDR3: CASSLELAGGLFSVEQFF
V: TRBV9; D: -; length: 14; CDR3: CASSVEIGTDTQYF
V: TRBV7-9; D: -; length: 15; CDR3: CASSLSGAYTDTQYF
V: TRBV6-6; D: TRBD2; length: 15; CDR3: CASSADGGGYNEQFF
V: TRBV20-1; D: -; length: 14; CDR3: CSARDLNGSYEQYF
V: TRBV2; D: TRBD1; length: 17; CDR3: CASSKQGPGLSTDTQYF
V: TRBV6-1; D: TRBD2; length: 18; CDR3: CASSTGTSGGGLQETQYF
V: TRBV2; D: -; length: 14; CDR3: CASSELQGNTEAFF
V: TRBV7-2; D: TRBD1; length: 17; CDR3: CASSFIGSDRGEYGYTF
V: TRBV29-1; D: TRBD2; length: 14; CDR3: CSVVGTTNTGELFF
V: TRBV4-1; D: -; length: 15; CDR3: CASSQETGGVYEQYF
V: TRBV19; D: TRBD1; length: 16; CDR3: CASSFTGEFNTDTQYF
V: TRBV9; D: TRBD1; length: 15; CDR3: CASSSKDRAQETQYF
V: TRBV28; D: TRBD2; length: 16; CDR3: CASKTTGTSGTDTQYF
V: TRBV7-6; D: -; length: 14; CDR3: CASSLFGIHQPQHF
V: TRBV27; D: -; length: 15; CDR3: CASSSGPWVGETQYF
V: TRBV27; D: TRBD2; length: 15; CDR3: CTSSLTSGAYNEQFF
V: TRBV19; D: TRBD2; length: 15; CDR3: CARSPGLAVTDTQYF
V: TRBV27; D: -; length: 14; CDR3: CASSLYQDNSPLHF
V: TRBV10-2; D: -; length: 11; CDR3: CASSGETEAFF
V: TRBV7-9; D: TRBD1; length: 13; CDR3: CASSNRGSQPQHF
V: TRBV7-9; D: -; length: 14; CDR3: CASSSASDNYGYTF
V: TRBV20-1; D: TRBD1; length: 14; CDR3: CSARPGQVFYGYTF
V: TRBV20-1; D: TRBD1; length: 17; CDR3: CSAYPTGTGYRVAEAFF
V: TRBV27; D: -; length: 14; CDR3: CASSPGVQTYGYTF
V: TRBV11-1; D: -; length: 16; CDR3: CASSLAGLGRNTEAFF
V: TRBV6-6; D: -; length: 16; CDR3: CASTNLYRGGNTEAFF
V: TRBV7-8; D: -; length: 14; CDR3: CASSSPAGYNEQFF
V: TRBV5-1; D: -; length: 15; CDR3: CASSSSTSSIYGYTF
V: TRBV6-1; D: -; length: 18; CDR3: CASSEVLRPGLTPYEQYF
V: TRBV7-6; D: TRBD1; length: 20; CDR3: CASSGSRDRGTVGSNQPQHF
V: TRBV5-1; D: -; length: 17; CDR3: CASSPRQATSSYNEQFF
V: TRBV4-1; D: -; length: 14; CDR3: CASSQEIGNTEAFF
V: TRBV9; D: -; length: 15; CDR3: CASSVDRRPQETQYF
V: TRBV7-3; D: TRBD1; length: 15; CDR3: CASSSRTGAYNEQFF
V: TRBV7-2; D: TRBD2; length: 14; CDR3: CASSWGGTSGIEAF
V: TRBV7-9; D: TRBD1; length: 15; CDR3: CASSPDRGQETELFF
V: TRBV6-2/TRBV6-3; D: TRBD1; length: 15; CDR3: CAPPRGQGARQPQHF
V: TRBV6-5; D: TRBD2; length: 16; CDR3: CASSYSSGTSYNEQFF
V: TRBV19; D: TRBD2; length: 17; CDR3: CASSPGPSGVPHYEQYF
V: TRBV7-2; D: TRBD1; length: 16; CDR3: CASSIPGQNHFYGYTF
V: TRBV28; D: TRBD1; length: 12; CDR3: CASSPGTVVAFF
V: TRBV6-2/TRBV6-3; D: -; length: 13; CDR3: CASHRDGGNEQFF
V: TRBV28; D: -; length: 15; CDR3: CASSLINSEDQPQHF
V: TRBV7-2; D: -; length: 12; CDR3: CASSLGVGAAFF
V: TRBV19; D: -; length: 14; CDR3: CASSGEFGSYEQYF
V: TRBV29-1; D: TRBD1; length: 14; CDR3: CSSEPRTGTYGYTF
V: TRBV7-6; D: TRBD1; length: 17; CDR3: CASSLPDETGVGEKLFF
V: TRBV27; D: -; length: 14; CDR3: CASSLSAGYYEQYF
V: TRBV10-3; D: -; length: 15; CDR3: CAISGEVDPSRAQYF
V: TRBV5-4; D: -; length: 16; CDR3: CASSLFGQGGTGELFF
V: TRBV4-1; D: TRBD2; length: 16; CDR3: CASSQEWTSGGMGQFF